A single sample is the source of the 28 T cell receptor beta chains below, sequenced in a study of graft-versus-host responses after intestinal transplantation. Repertoires were generated with immunoSEQ multiplex PCR, while TCRdb's copy carries only in-frame clones and drops some. The top ten hold about 0.74% of the sample, which has 25,000 to 30,000 clones, around 80% seen once. Which antigens these TCRs recognize remains unknown. This specimen was unstimulated CD4+ T cells sorted from spleen or lymph node cells, taken before intestinal transplant. The receptor source for this set is a human donor who received an intestinal transplant.

In this sample, this clone turned up once. This chain connects TRBV11-2 to TRBJ1-1, with D tentatively TRBD1 (6 bases). This CDR3 has 15 amino acids. Germline values: CDR1 SGHAT, CDR2 FQNNGV. V lost 1 base and J 6 bases, leaving 15 bases between the germline ends. The CDR3, as DNA: TGTGCCAGCAGCTTAGGGAGGGGGAGGGAAGCTGAAGCTTTCTTT. It yields the protein CASSLGRGREAEAFF.

The chain employs TRBV6-6 and TRBJ2-2; unclear D gene. Germline-derived CDR1 and CDR2 are MNHNY and SVGAGI (reference sequence). Trimming took off 8 bases at V and 4 bases at J, with 8 bases between the two ends. This CDR3 region has 12 residues. As DNA, the CDR3 is TGTGCCAGCCAGGTGGCCACCGGGGAGCTGTTTTTT. Translated, it gives CASQVATGELFF.

This rearrangement joins TRBV6-1 to TRBJ2-7; D ambiguous. The CDR3 totals 11 residues. Germline V gene sequence: CDR1 MNHNS, CDR2 SASEGT. V was pared by 6 bases and J by 3 bases, with 6 bases between. In DNA form, the CDR3 reads TGTGCCAGCAGCGCGTACTACGAGCAGTACTTC. Residues: CASSAYYEQYF.

The V and J genes are TRBV2 and TRBJ1-4; a weak D match, TRBD1 (5 bases). The CDR3 covers 13 residues. CDR1 SNHLY and CDR2 FYNNEI come from the germline V gene. V was clipped by 6 bases and J by 2 bases, with 7 bases between them. CDR3 coding DNA: TGTGCCAGCAGGGGACGGACTAATGAAAAACTGTTTTTT. Translated: CASRGRTNEKLFF.

The rearrangement joins TRBV10-3 to TRBJ2-2; 8 bases align to TRBD2. The CDR3 is made up of 15 amino acids. CDR1 and CDR2 from the germline V gene are ENHRY and SYGVKD. After removal of 6 bases from V and 6 bases from J, the junction contained 9 bases not matched to a gene. This CDR3 reads CAISLGTSGAGELFF. The CDR3 region has the DNA TGTGCCATCAGCCTCGGGACTAGTGGGGCCGGGGAGCTGTTTTTT.

This chain connects TRBV27 to TRBJ2-5, with no clear D. The CDR3 is 13 residues long. Per the germline V gene, CDR1 is MNHEY and CDR2 is SMNVEV (reference sequence). Trimming pared 6 bases from V and 0 bases from J, leaving 8 bases between. The CDR3 nucleotides are TGTGCCAGCAGAAATGCAAACCAAGAGACCCAGTACTTC. This encodes CASRNANQETQYF.

This rearrangement joins TRBV7-3 to TRBJ2-1; D possibly corresponds to TRBD1 (5 bases). Germline V lookup: CDR1 SGHTA, CDR2 FQGTGA. V was shortened by 0 bases and J by 0 bases, with 15 bases between the two germline ends. The CDR3 runs 18 residues. Written as DNA, the CDR3 is TGTGCCAGCAGCTTAACGGTGGTAGCAGGGTTCTCCTACAATGAGCAGTTCTTC. The encoded protein is CASSLTVVAGFSYNEQFF.

V gene TRBV6-5 combines with J gene TRBJ1-3, with 8 bases matching TRBD1. The trim removed 0 bases at V and 7 bases at J, leaving 5 bases unmatched. Per germline, CDR1 MNHEY and CDR2 SVGAGI. The CDR3 contains 15 residues. The CDR3 loop is CASSYSPGGGNTIYF. CDR3 in DNA: TGTGCCAGCAGTTACTCTCCAGGGGGCGGCAACACCATATATTTT.

The V call is TRBV19, the J call TRBJ1-3; 9 nucleotides match TRBD1. V lost 7 bases to trimming and J lost 0 bases; unmatched junction nucleotides: 13. The germline CDR1 and CDR2 sequences are LNHDA and SQIVND (reference sequence). The CDR3 extends over 18 amino acids. In DNA form, the CDR3 reads TGTGCCAGTACCAACCAAGGACAGGGGAGTGCCTCTGGAAACACCATATATTTT. It specifies CASTNQGQGSASGNTIYF.

The chain recombines TRBV9 with TRBJ2-3, with 7 nucleotides matching TRBD2. The CDR3 has 12 amino acids. The germline V gene has CDR1 SGDLS and CDR2 YYNGEE. V shed 4 bases, J shed 6 bases, and the junction held 2 bases outside the gene matches. Here the CDR3 DNA reads TGTGCCAGCAGCCTGCGGGGGGATACGCAGTATTTT. Its translation is CASSLRGDTQYF. Complete variable domain (other parts from reference TRBV9 and TRBJ2-3): DSGVTQTPKHLITATGQRVTLRCSPRSGDLSVYWYQQSLDQGLQFLIQYYNGEERAKGNILERFSAQQFPDLHSELNLSSLELGDSALYFCASSLRGDTQYFGPGTRLTVL.

This clone appeared a few times. The V and J genes are TRBV7-9 and TRBJ2-7; no reliable D call. Germline V gene lookup returns CDR1 SEHNR and CDR2 FQNEAQ (reference sequence). The CDR3 has 17 amino acids. V was cut by 5 bases and J by 4 bases, with 24 bases left in between. The CDR3 nucleotides are TGTGCCAGCAGCCCCCGCCTCGCCGGTTCAGCGATTTACGAGCAGTACTTC. It codes for CASSPRLAGSAIYEQYF. The whole variable domain, filled in from reference TRBV7-9 and TRBJ2-7, reads DTGVSQNPRHKITKRGQNVTFRCDPISEHNRLYWYRQTLGQGPEFLTYFQNEAQLEKSRLLSDRFSAERPKGSFSTLEIQRTEQGDSAMYLCASSPRLAGSAIYEQYFGPGTRLTVT.

This clone was seen only a few times. The chain is built from TRBV10-2 and TRBJ1-1, with no clear D. This CDR3 spans 14 amino acids. The germline gives CDR1 WSHSY, CDR2 SAAADI. V lost 3 bases, J lost 1 base, and 9 bases lay in between. This CDR3 reads CASSDRWGNTEAFF. The DNA for the CDR3 is TGCGCCAGCAGTGACAGATGGGGGAACACTGAAGCTTTCTTT.

This clone was counted a few times. The CDR3 DNA follows: TGTGCCAGCAGTTACTCAACAGGTTCCGGAAACACCATATATTTT. Its protein is CASSYSTGSGNTIYF. This rearrangement joins TRBV6-5 to TRBJ1-3; D may be TRBD1 (5 bases). V was clipped by 0 bases and J by 4 bases, with 10 bases between them. Germline CDR1 reads MNHEY; CDR2 reads SVGAGI. The CDR3 runs to 15 residues.

V gene TRBV21-1 combines with J gene TRBJ1-5. TRBV21-1 is noted as a pseudogene. The CDR3 spans 20 residues. The CDR3 region is CASSTHLTPISRDSNQPQHF. CDR3 DNA: TGTGCCAGCAGCACCCACCTAACCCCCATCTCCCGGGACAGCAATCAGCCCCAGCATTTT.

The table lists this clone with a few counts. This chain uses TRBV6-1 with TRBJ1-2; D is perhaps TRBD1 (5 bases). Trimming removed 1 base at V and 0 bases at J, with 9 bases between. From germline, CDR1 is MNHNS and CDR2 SASEGT. This CDR3 spans 15 amino acids. The CDR3 reads CASSEGGGTNYGYTF. Written as DNA, the CDR3 is TGTGCCAGCAGTGAAGGCGGGGGAACTAACTATGGCTACACCTTC.

The chain links TRBV29-1 to TRBJ2-7, with 9 positions matching TRBD1. V lost 4 bases, J lost 4 bases, and 5 bases stayed unmatched. Germline V gene data show CDR1 as SQVTM and CDR2 as ANQGSEA. The CDR3 covers 13 residues. The CDR3 nucleotides read TGCAGCGTTGTGGACAGGGGTCGTTACGAGCAGTACTTC. Translation gives CSVVDRGRYEQYF.

This chain links TRBV16 with TRBJ1-5, with D possibly matching TRBD1 (5 bases). The CDR3 is made up of 13 amino acids. Germline CDR1 reads KGHSY; CDR2 reads FQNENV. V lost 3 bases and J lost 7, with 10 bases in between. The CDR3 here is CASSQGRQQPQHF. DNA of the CDR3: TGTGCCAGCAGCCAGGGCAGACAGCAGCCCCAGCATTTT. Complete variable domain (other parts from reference TRBV16 and TRBJ1-5): GEEVAQTPKHLVRGEGQKAKLYCAPIKGHSYVFWYQQVLKNEFKFLISFQNENVFDETGMPKERFSAKCLPNSPCSLEIQATKLEDSAVYFCASSQGRQQPQHFGDGTRLSIL.

This chain uses TRBV18 with TRBJ1-2; tentatively, D is TRBD1 (5 bases). The CDR3 extends over 14 amino acids. Germline loops: CDR1 KGHSH, CDR2 LQKENI. V lost 6 bases, J lost 0 bases, and 11 bases lay in between. The CDR3 coding sequence is TGTGCCAGCTCCCGGGACTTAGCTAACTATGGCTACACCTTC. Encoded protein: CASSRDLANYGYTF. The full variable domain, with the rest looked up from reference TRBV18 and TRBJ1-2, is NAGVMQNPRHLVRRRGQEARLRCSPMKGHSHVYWYRQLPEEGLKFMVYLQKENIIDESGMPKERFSAEFPKEGPSILRIQQVVRGDSAAYFCASSRDLANYGYTFGSGTRLTVV.

This clone has just a few counts. The chain employs TRBV9 and TRBJ2-4; D possibly uses TRBD1 or TRBD2 (5 bases each). The length of the CDR3 is 13 residues. V lost 4 bases, J lost 7 bases, and 12 bases lay in between. The V gene's germline CDR1 is SGDLS and CDR2 YYNGEE. CDR3 in DNA: TGTGCCAGCAGCAGAGGGGACGGGAACATTCAGTACTTC. Residues: CASSRGDGNIQYF.

The chain employs TRBV13 and TRBJ2-5; either TRBD1 or TRBD2 may supply D (5 bases each). Trimming stripped 5 bases from V and 2 bases from J, with 18 bases between. The CDR3 is made up of 16 amino acids. CDR1 and CDR2 from the germline V gene are PRHDT and FYEKMQ (reference sequence). CDR3 bases: TGTGCCAGCAGCCCCGGGGACGGATCCCTACAAGAGACCCAGTACTTC. Translation gives CASSPGDGSLQETQYF.

The chain combines TRBV2 with TRBJ2-1, with 8 bases matching TRBD2. CDR1 and CDR2 from the germline V gene are SNHLY and FYNNEI. V trimming: 1 base; J trimming: 1 base; junction bases outside the gene matches: 15. The length of the CDR3 is 20 residues. In nucleotides, the CDR3 is TGTGCCAGCAGTGAAGGTGGCCACGGGAGCGGGAGCCTTTCCTACAATGAGCAGTTCTTC. Translating gives CASSEGGHGSGSLSYNEQFF.

The chain is built from TRBV19 and TRBJ2-7; 8 bases align to TRBD2. The V gene's germline CDR1 is LNHDA and CDR2 SQIVND (reference sequence). The CDR3 extends over 15 amino acids. V trimming: 4 bases; J trimming: 3 bases; junction bases outside the gene matches: 8. In DNA form, the CDR3 reads TGTGCCAGTAGTACCAAGCGGGGGACACTCTACGAGCAGTACTTC. Protein: CASSTKRGTLYEQYF.

The chain combines TRBV9 with TRBJ2-2; TRBD2 matches 14 bases. CDR1 is SGDLS, CDR2 YYNGEE, per germline. The junction had 4 bases not matched to a gene; V was cut back by 1 base and J by 8 bases. The CDR3 extends over 16 amino acids. This CDR3 reads CASSVRLAGGPGELFF. CDR3 in DNA: TGTGCCAGCAGCGTACGACTAGCGGGAGGGCCAGGGGAGCTGTTTTTT.

This chain uses TRBV7-3 with TRBJ2-5; 14 nucleotides align to TRBD2. The CDR3 totals 16 residues. The germline gives CDR1 SGHTA, CDR2 FQGTGA. Trimming took 4 bases from V and 6 from J; bases not matched to a gene: 7. The CDR3 protein is CASSSRLAGGRKTQYF. CDR3 in DNA: TGTGCCAGCAGCTCCCGACTAGCGGGGGGGCGAAAGACCCAGTACTTC.

The chain recombines TRBV6-5 with TRBJ2-5, with 8 bases aligning to TRBD1. Unmatched junction bases numbered 12, after V lost 8 bases and J lost 4 bases. The V gene's germline CDR1 is MNHEY and CDR2 SVGAGI. This CDR3 has 15 residues. The CDR3 sequence is CASAVAQGVGETQYF. The CDR3 coding sequence is TGTGCCAGCGCCGTGGCACAGGGGGTAGGAGAGACCCAGTACTTC.

This clone was counted once. The chain uses TRBV12-5 and TRBJ2-1, with 8 bases identical to TRBD1. The CDR3 length is 15 residues. Unmatched junction bases numbered 4, after V lost 3 bases and J lost 3 bases. CDR1 LGHNT and CDR2 FRNRAP come from the germline V gene. The CDR3 bases are TGTGCTAGTGGTTTCGGACAGGGAAACTACAATGAGCAGTTCTTC. The encoded protein is CASGFGQGNYNEQFF.

The gene calls are TRBV27 and TRBJ1-4; possible D gene TRBD1, 6 bases. Germline lookup yields CDR1 MNHEY and CDR2 SMNVEV (reference sequence). Trimming cost V 6 bases and J 8 bases, with 16 bases left between them. The CDR3 runs 14 residues. The CDR3 nucleotides are TGTGCCAGCAGCCCACTAGGACAGTGGGAAAAACTGTTTTTT. Its translation: CASSPLGQWEKLFF.

This clone was recorded only once. The V gene is TRBV19, the J gene TRBJ1-1; maybe TRBD1 (5 bases). The CDR3 runs to 14 residues. Trimming stripped 6 bases from V and 3 bases from J, with 14 bases between. Germline lookup yields CDR1 LNHDA and CDR2 SQIVND (reference sequence). Written as DNA, the CDR3 is TGTGCCAGTAGGGCCTACGGGGGGGACACTGAAGCTTTCTTT. This encodes CASRAYGGDTEAFF.